This T cell receptor (beta chain) came from a study of control samples from healthy donors and cancer patients. Repertoires were generated with immunoSEQ multiplex PCR, while TCRdb's copy carries only in-frame clones and drops some. The sample includes some 120,000 clones, more than 80% seen only once; the top ten take almost 2.5%. From germline, CDR1 is LNHDA and CDR2 SQIVND (reference sequence). The CDR3 has 13 amino acids. Trimming shortened V by 4 bases and J by 8 bases, and 14 bases separated the two germline ends. This chain joins TRBV19 and TRBJ1-2, with D possibly matching TRBD1 (5 bases). Specimen: blood. The sequence was obtained from a man aged 18 to 35 in good health. The CDR3 protein is CASSTRRGEGYTF. For the CDR3, the DNA is TGTGCCAGTAGTACTCGAAGGGGAGAGGGCTACACCTTC.